This T cell receptor beta chain emerged from a study of long-term antiretroviral therapy in people with HIV. About the research overall: It was about a decade after the earliest samples that the 2015 immediate-ART recommendation appeared.

Study results and limitations: Collection of the blood took place between about 2003 and 2018. The ART regimens in use then may have been less effective than current ones. Information on adherence, resistance and therapy changes was unavailable. At every time point, clones expanded before ART dominated the repertoire.

Remarks on this clone: As yet, its antigen is unknown.

The run of the v3.0 immunoSEQ assay was at survey level. Some clones are missing from TCRdb's copy, which holds only in-frame ones; the method was immunoSEQ multiplex PCR. The data show roughly 20,000 clones, around four fifths seen once. Germline CDR1 reads MDHEN; CDR2 reads SYDVKM. The junction had 6 bases not matched to a gene; V was cut back by 7 bases and J by 4 bases. This CDR3 is built from 14 residues. V gene TRBV28 combines with J gene TRBJ2-2; 7 nucleotides align to TRBD1. Sequencing used unsorted PBMCs, obtained around 4 years after starting antiretroviral therapy. This receptor was obtained from a man aged 18 to 35 with HIV. DNA for the CDR3: TGTGCCAGCATAAGGGGGCGAAGCACCGGGGAGCTGTTTTTT. Translated: CASIRGRSTGELFF.